The 22 T cell receptor beta chains given below trace back to one sample, sequenced in a study of OX40 agonist ivuxolimab in advanced cancers. Only in-frame clones appear in the TCRdb table, and some are missing; sequencing was by immunoSEQ multiplex PCR. The data hold 74,000 or so clones, with about nine tenths observed a single time. The source material was CD4+ or CD8+ T cells sorted from blood, sampled in a trial of the OX40 agonist ivuxolimab. These receptors were taken from an adult with an advanced solid tumor such as melanoma, head and neck, liver or kidney cancer.

This chain joins TRBV2 and TRBJ2-2; 9 bases align to TRBD2. Germline-derived CDR1 and CDR2 are SNHLY and FYNNEI. J was trimmed by 5 bases and V by 7 bases; bases with no gene match: 5. CDR3 size: 14 residues. CDR3 nucleotides: TGTGCCAGCAAGGCGGGGGGGCAGACCGGGGAGCTGTTTTTT. It encodes CASKAGGQTGELFF.

V usage is TRBV5-4 and J usage is TRBJ2-5; 7 bases map to TRBD1. With 4 bases clipped from V and 1 base from J, the junction kept 4 bases outside the gene matches. Germline V lookup: CDR1 SGHNT, CDR2 YYREEE (reference sequence). The CDR3 totals 14 residues. Written as DNA, the CDR3 is TGTGCCAGCAGCCCAGGGACAGCCCAAGAGACCCAGTACTTC. It is translated as CASSPGTAQETQYF.

The chain has TRBV5-1 and TRBJ2-7, with 9 bases matching TRBD1. With V trimmed by 7 bases and J by 6 bases, 17 bases remained unmatched. The CDR3 extends over 16 amino acids. CDR1 SGHRS and CDR2 YFSETQ come from the germline V gene. Here the CDR3 DNA reads TGCGCCAGCCTTGGCGCTCCGGGACAGGGTTTGTCCGAGCAGTACTTC. It is translated as CASLGAPGQGLSEQYF.

The chain couples TRBV9 to TRBJ1-3; weak D call: TRBD1 (5 bases). V lost 2 bases and J 8 bases, leaving 14 bases between the germline ends. The CDR3 covers 14 residues. Germline CDR1 is SGDLS and CDR2 is YYNGEE. CDR3 nucleotides: TGTGCCAGCAGCGTGACAGACGTCTTTGACACCATATATTTT. Amino acids: CASSVTDVFDTIYF.

The chain carries TRBV6-1 and TRBJ1-5; tentatively, D is TRBD1 (5 bases). The V gene's germline CDR1 is MNHNS and CDR2 SASEGT. The V gene lost 6 bases and the J gene lost 6 bases, with 18 bases spanning the gap. This CDR3 comprises 15 residues. For the CDR3, the DNA is TGTGCCAGCAGCCTCAGGGAGGGTTATGTTCAGCCCCAGCATTTT. This encodes CASSLREGYVQPQHF.

This chain uses TRBV9 with TRBJ2-3, with 8 nucleotides matching TRBD1. The CDR3 is 14 amino acids. Looked up from germline, CDR1 is SGDLS and CDR2 is YYNGEE. With V trimmed by 2 bases and J by 1 base, 0 bases remained unmatched. DNA of the CDR3: TGTGCCAGCAGCGTGGACAGGGGCACAGATACGCAGTATTTT. Protein product: CASSVDRGTDTQYF.

The chain recombines TRBV6-6 with TRBJ1-2; D remains unclear. Germline V gene lookup returns CDR1 MNHNY and CDR2 SVGAGI (reference sequence). This CDR3 is 16 amino acids long. V was shortened by 7 bases and J by 2 bases, with 20 bases between the two germline ends. This CDR3 reads CASTYAEEGTNYGYTF. In nucleotides, the CDR3 is TGTGCCAGCACCTATGCTGAGGAGGGTACGAACTATGGCTACACCTTC.

The chain combines TRBV19 with TRBJ1-5, with 7 bases lining up with TRBD1. The CDR3 sequence is 14 residues long. V gave up 6 bases and J gave up 5 bases; unmatched junction bases: 7. Germline V gene lookup returns CDR1 LNHDA and CDR2 SQIVND (reference sequence). In DNA form, the CDR3 reads TGTGCCAGTAGAAGGGGGCCTAGTGATCAGCCCCAGCATTTT. As protein: CASRRGPSDQPQHF.

The V and J genes are TRBV2 and TRBJ1-1; no clear D gene. The CDR3 is 12 residues long. Trimming cost V 8 bases and J 7 bases, with 14 bases left between them. Looked up from germline, CDR1 is SNHLY and CDR2 is FYNNEI. CDR3 loop: CASEVSRIEAFF. DNA for the CDR3: TGTGCCAGCGAGGTCTCTAGAATTGAAGCTTTCTTT.

The CDR3 sequence: CSVARGQDQPQHF. CDR3 nucleotide sequence: TGCAGCGTTGCGAGGGGTCAGGATCAGCCCCAGCATTTT. The chain uses TRBV29-1 and TRBJ1-5; D is perhaps TRBD1 (5 bases). The CDR3 totals 13 residues. CDR1 is SQVTM, CDR2 ANQGSEA, per germline. Trimming took 4 bases from V and 5 from J, leaving 12 bases between them.

The chain uses TRBV7-6 and TRBJ2-1; the match to TRBD2 covers 13 bases. The CDR3 runs 20 residues. Germline V gives CDR1 SGHVS, CDR2 FNYEAQ. V lost 1 base, J lost 7 bases, and 16 bases stayed unmatched. CDR3 loop: CASSLGDRGLAGLQWNEQFF. CDR3 sequence (DNA): TGTGCCAGCAGCTTAGGGGACAGGGGACTAGCGGGACTTCAATGGAATGAGCAGTTCTTC.

The CDR3 sequence is CASSGQQVDEQFF. The CDR3 DNA follows: TGTGCCAGCAGTGGTCAGCAGGTAGATGAGCAGTTCTTC. This chain links TRBV6-1 with TRBJ2-1; D is ambiguous. In germline, CDR1 is MNHNS, CDR2 SASEGT. The CDR3 extends over 13 amino acids. Trimming stripped 4 bases from V and 8 bases from J, with 12 bases between.

This chain links TRBV6-1 with TRBJ2-1; 8 nucleotides agree with TRBD1. The length of the CDR3 is 18 residues. The V segment lost 2 bases and the J segment 4 bases; nucleotides outside the gene matches: 13. Germline assignment: CDR1 MNHNS and CDR2 SASEGT. This chain's CDR3 is CASSEHPGTGGWYNEQFF. The CDR3 coding sequence is TGTGCCAGCAGTGAACACCCCGGGACAGGAGGTTGGTACAATGAGCAGTTCTTC.

The V call is TRBV5-4, the J call TRBJ2-1, with no clear D. CDR1 is SGHNT and CDR2 is YYREEE in the germline V gene (reference sequence). V was cut by 1 base and J by 1 base, with 6 bases left in between. The CDR3 has 14 amino acids. The CDR3 DNA sequence: TGTGCCAGCAGCTTGATGGGGTCCTACAATGAGCAGTTCTTC. Translating gives CASSLMGSYNEQFF.

The chain joins TRBV2 to TRBJ2-7; D may match TRBD1 or TRBD2 (6 bases each). V lost 0 bases to trimming and J lost 6 bases, with 15 bases between them. Germline-derived CDR1 and CDR2 are SNHLY and FYNNEI. This CDR3 has 15 amino acids. The CDR3, as DNA: TGTGCCAGCAGTGAAGCGCCGGGGGCACTGACCGAGCAGTACTTC. Its protein is CASSEAPGALTEQYF.

The V call is TRBV6-5, the J call TRBJ1-3; 7 bases align to TRBD1. Germline V gene data show CDR1 as MNHEY and CDR2 as SVGAGI. CDR3 length equals 15 residues. Trimming took 5 bases from V and 2 from J; bases not matched to a gene: 6. The CDR3 loop reads CASSGDRVAGNTIYF. In nucleotides, the CDR3 is TGTGCCAGCAGTGGAGACAGGGTAGCTGGAAACACCATATATTTT.

The sample holds a few counts of this clone. The J gene is TRBJ1-3, the V gene TRBV7-9; D gene ambiguous. The CDR3 runs 16 residues. V shed 5 bases and J shed 0 bases, with 14 bases lying between them. From germline, CDR1 is SEHNR and CDR2 FQNEAQ (reference sequence). For the CDR3, the DNA is TGTGCCAGCAGCCTTAGACGGCAGAGCTCTGGAAACACCATATATTTT. The encoded protein is CASSLRRQSSGNTIYF. Combining the CDR3 with reference TRBV7-9 and TRBJ1-3 gives the whole variable domain DTGVSQNPRHKITKRGQNVTFRCDPISEHNRLYWYRQTLGQGPEFLTYFQNEAQLEKSRLLSDRFSAERPKGSFSTLEIQRTEQGDSAMYLCASSLRRQSSGNTIYFGEGSWLTVV.

This clone appeared a single time. The CDR3 DNA sequence: TGTGCCAGCAGCGTAGGTGGTAGCTTCCACAATGAGCAGTTCTTC. Its translation is CASSVGGSFHNEQFF. The chain is built from TRBV9 and TRBJ2-1, with D hard to call. Trimming removed 0 bases from V and 5 bases from J, with 12 bases in between. The CDR3 covers 15 residues. CDR1 is SGDLS and CDR2 is YYNGEE in the germline V gene.

The J gene is TRBJ2-3, the V gene TRBV19; 7 positions match TRBD1. The CDR3 runs 13 residues. Germline V lookup: CDR1 LNHDA, CDR2 SQIVND (reference sequence). With V trimmed by 7 bases and J by 4 bases, 5 bases remained unmatched. CDR3 DNA: TGTGCCAGTATGGAGACAGGGCCAGATACGCAGTATTTT. Protein sequence: CASMETGPDTQYF.

V gene TRBV11-2 combines with J gene TRBJ2-5; D unclear. V was clipped by 3 bases and J by 3 bases, with 2 bases between them. CDR1 and CDR2 from the germline V gene are SGHAT and FQNNGV. The CDR3 runs to 11 residues. CDR3 residues: CASSLEETQYF. Written as DNA, the CDR3 is TGTGCCAGCAGCTTGGAAGAGACCCAGTACTTC.

The rearrangement uses TRBV7-9 and TRBJ2-7; D ambiguous. The germline V gene has CDR1 SEHNR and CDR2 FQNEAQ (reference sequence). The CDR3 is 14 residues long. The V end was cut by 5 bases, the J end by 4 bases, with 15 bases between. CDR3 in amino acids: CASSPGVSFYEQYF. The CDR3 coding sequence is TGTGCCAGCAGCCCCGGAGTTAGTTTTTACGAGCAGTACTTC. Variable domain in full (rest from reference TRBV7-9 and TRBJ2-7): DTGVSQNPRHKITKRGQNVTFRCDPISEHNRLYWYRQTLGQGPEFLTYFQNEAQLEKSRLLSDRFSAERPKGSFSTLEIQRTEQGDSAMYLCASSPGVSFYEQYFGPGTRLTVT.

There are a few counts of this clone. The chain has TRBV9 and TRBJ1-2; D not resolved. Trimming removed 5 bases from V and 0 bases from J, with 17 bases in between. In germline, CDR1 is SGDLS, CDR2 YYNGEE. The CDR3 sequence is 16 residues long. CDR3 amino acids: CASRSQVGLTNYGYTF. The CDR3 DNA reads as TGTGCCAGCAGGTCCCAGGTTGGCCTGACTAACTATGGCTACACCTTC.